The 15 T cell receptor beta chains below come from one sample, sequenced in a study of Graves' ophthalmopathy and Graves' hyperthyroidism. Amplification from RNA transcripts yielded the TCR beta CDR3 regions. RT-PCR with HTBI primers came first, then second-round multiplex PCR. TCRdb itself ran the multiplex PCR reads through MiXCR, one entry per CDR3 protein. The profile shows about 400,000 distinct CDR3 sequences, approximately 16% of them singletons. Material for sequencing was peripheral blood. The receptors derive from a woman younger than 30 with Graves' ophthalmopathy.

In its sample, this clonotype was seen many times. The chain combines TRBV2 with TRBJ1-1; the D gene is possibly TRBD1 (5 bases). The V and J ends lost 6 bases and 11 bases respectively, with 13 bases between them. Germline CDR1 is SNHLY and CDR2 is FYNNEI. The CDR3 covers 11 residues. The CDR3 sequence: CASRNGHTAFF. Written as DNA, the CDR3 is TGTGCCAGCAGGAATGGACATACGGCTTTCTTT.

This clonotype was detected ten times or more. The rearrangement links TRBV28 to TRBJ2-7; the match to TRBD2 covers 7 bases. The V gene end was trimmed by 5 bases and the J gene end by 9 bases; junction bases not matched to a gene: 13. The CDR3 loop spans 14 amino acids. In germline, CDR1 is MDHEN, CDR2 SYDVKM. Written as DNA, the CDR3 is TGTGCCAGCAGTGGGGGAGGGCCCGGTTCGAGGCAGTACTTC. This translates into CASSGGGPGSRQYF.

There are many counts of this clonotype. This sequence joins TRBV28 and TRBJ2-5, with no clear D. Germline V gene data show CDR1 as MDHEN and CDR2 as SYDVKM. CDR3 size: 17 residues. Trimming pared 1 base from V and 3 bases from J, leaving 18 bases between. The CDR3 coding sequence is TGTGCCAGCAGTTTATCCAGCAGATCACTAAAAAAAGAGACCCAGTACTTC. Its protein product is CASSLSSRSLKKETQYF.

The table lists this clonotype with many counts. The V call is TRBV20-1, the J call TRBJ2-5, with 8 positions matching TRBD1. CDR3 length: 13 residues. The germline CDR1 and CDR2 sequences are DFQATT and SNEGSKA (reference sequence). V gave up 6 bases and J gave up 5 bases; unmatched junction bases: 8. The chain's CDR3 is CSAGTGGVETQYF. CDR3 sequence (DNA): TGCAGTGCGGGAACAGGGGGAGTGGAGACCCAGTACTTC.

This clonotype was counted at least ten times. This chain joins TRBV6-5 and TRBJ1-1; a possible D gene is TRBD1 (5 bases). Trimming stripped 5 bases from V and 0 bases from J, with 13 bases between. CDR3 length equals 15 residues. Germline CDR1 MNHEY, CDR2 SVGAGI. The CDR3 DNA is TGTGCCAGCAGTATACTGGGGCAGATGAACACTGAAGCTTTCTTT. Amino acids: CASSILGQMNTEAFF.

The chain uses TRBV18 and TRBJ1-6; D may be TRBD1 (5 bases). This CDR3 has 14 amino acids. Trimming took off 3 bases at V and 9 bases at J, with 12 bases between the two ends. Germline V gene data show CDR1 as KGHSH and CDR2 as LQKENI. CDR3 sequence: CASSPSGGSSPLHF. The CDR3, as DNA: TGTGCCAGCTCACCGAGTGGGGGGAGTTCACCCCTCCACTTT.

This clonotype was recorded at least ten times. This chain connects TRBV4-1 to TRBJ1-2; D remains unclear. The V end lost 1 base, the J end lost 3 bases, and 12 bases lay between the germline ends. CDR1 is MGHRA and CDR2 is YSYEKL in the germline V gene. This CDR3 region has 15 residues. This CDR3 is CASSQARSPDYGYTF. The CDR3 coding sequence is TGCGCCAGCAGCCAAGCTCGATCACCCGACTATGGCTACACCTTC.

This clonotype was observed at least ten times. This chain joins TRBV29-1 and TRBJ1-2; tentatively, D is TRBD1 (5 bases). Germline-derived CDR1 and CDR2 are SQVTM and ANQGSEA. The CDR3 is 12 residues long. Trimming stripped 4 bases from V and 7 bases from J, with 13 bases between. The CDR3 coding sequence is TGCAGCGTTGCCCAGGGAGGGCTTGGCTACACCTTC. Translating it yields CSVAQGGLGYTF.

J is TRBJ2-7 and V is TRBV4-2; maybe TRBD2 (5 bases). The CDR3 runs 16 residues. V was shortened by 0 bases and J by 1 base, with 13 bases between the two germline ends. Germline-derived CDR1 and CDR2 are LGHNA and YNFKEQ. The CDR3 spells CASSQDFQRSSYEQYF. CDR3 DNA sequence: TGTGCCAGCAGCCAAGATTTCCAGCGGAGTTCCTACGAGCAGTACTTC.

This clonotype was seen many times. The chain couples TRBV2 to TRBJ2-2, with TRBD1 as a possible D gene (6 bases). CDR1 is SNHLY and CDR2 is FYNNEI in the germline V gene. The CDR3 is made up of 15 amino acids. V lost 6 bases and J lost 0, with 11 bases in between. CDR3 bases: TGTGCCAGCAGGCGGACAGCAGCGAACACCGGGGAGCTGTTTTTT. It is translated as CASRRTAANTGELFF.

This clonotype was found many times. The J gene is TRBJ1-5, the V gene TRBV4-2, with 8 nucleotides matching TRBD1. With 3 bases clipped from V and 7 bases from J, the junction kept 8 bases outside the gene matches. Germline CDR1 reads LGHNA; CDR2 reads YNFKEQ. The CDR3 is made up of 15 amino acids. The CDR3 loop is CASSHNQGAGQPQHF. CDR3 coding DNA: TGTGCCAGCAGCCACAATCAGGGGGCAGGGCAGCCCCAGCATTTT.

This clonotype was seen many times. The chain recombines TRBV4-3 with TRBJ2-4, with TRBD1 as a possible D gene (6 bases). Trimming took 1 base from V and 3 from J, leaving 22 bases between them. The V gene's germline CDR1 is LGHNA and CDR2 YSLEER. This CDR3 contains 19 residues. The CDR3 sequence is CASSQVPSGPEGVKNIQYF. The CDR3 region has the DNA TGCGCCAGCAGCCAAGTCCCCTCCGGCCCTGAGGGGGTCAAAAACATTCAGTACTTC.

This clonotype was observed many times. Here the CDR3 DNA reads TGTGCCAGCAGGGTACAGGGCGGAAACACCATATATTTT. Its translation: CASRVQGGNTIYF. V is TRBV12-3 or TRBV12-4 and J is TRBJ1-3; TRBD1 is a possible D gene (6 bases). Trimming shortened V by 6 bases and J by 4 bases, and 10 bases separated the two germline ends. The CDR3 covers 13 residues.

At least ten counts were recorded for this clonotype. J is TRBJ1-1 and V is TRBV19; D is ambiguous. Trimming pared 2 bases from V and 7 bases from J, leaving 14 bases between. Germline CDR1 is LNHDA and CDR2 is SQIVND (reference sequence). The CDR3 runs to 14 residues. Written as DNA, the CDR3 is TGTGCCAGTAGTATACTCGACGCCAATGGTGAAGCTTTCTTT. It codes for CASSILDANGEAFF. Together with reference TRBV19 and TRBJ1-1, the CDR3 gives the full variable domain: DGGITQSPKYLFRKEGQNVTLSCEQNLNHDAMYWYRQDPGQGLRLIYYSQIVNDFQKGDIAEGYSVSREKKESFPLTVTSAQKNPTAFYLCASSILDANGEAFFGQGTRLTVV.

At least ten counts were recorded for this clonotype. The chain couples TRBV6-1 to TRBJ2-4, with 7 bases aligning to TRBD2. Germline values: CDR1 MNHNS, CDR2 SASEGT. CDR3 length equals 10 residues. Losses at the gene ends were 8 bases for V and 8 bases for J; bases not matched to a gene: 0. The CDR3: CASGRDIQYF. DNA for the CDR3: TGTGCCAGCGGGAGGGACATTCAGTACTTC.